This TCR beta chain emerged from a study of shared clonotypes between healthy human individuals. CDR1 is LGHNT, CDR2 FRNRAP, per germline. V gave up 3 bases and J gave up 1 base, with 13 bases separating them. CDR3 size: 16 residues. Measured with immunoSEQ multiplex PCR; TCRdb has only the in-frame clones, and not every one. The table includes a few million clones, about 92% detected once. The authors divided CD4+ cells into CD45RA+ naive and CD45RA-negative memory subsets. The clonotype was recovered from a man between 18 and 29 years old in good health. Some clones in this sample may be carry-over from other donors' samples. The rearrangement links TRBV12-5 to TRBJ1-5, with D possibly being TRBD1 (6 bases). Sequenced sample: naive CD4+ T cells from PBMCs. Stated subset: CD45RA+ positively selected. The CDR3 protein is CASGFGGPGSNQPQHF. In DNA form, the CDR3 reads TGTGCTAGTGGTTTTGGGGGGCCCGGCAGCAATCAGCCCCAGCATTTT.